These 12 T cell receptor beta chains originate from one sample sequenced in a study of blood T cell repertoires in COVID-19. Data came from immunoSEQ multiplex PCR; TCRdb stores just in-frame clones and leaves some out. This table holds about 140,000 clones, 65% to 90% found once. Input material: peripheral blood. These receptors all come from a man between 60 and 75 years old with active or convalescent COVID-19.

The sample holds a few counts of this clone. V and J are TRBV3-1 (or the pseudogene TRBV3-2) and TRBJ1-4; 7 bases line up with TRBD1. V was clipped by 3 bases and J by 7 bases; unmatched bases: 11. CDR3 length equals 16 residues. Germline CDR1 is LGHDT and CDR2 is YNNKEL (reference sequence). CDR3 protein: CASSQVLTGTGEKLFF. CDR3 DNA: TGTGCCAGCAGCCAGGTACTGACAGGGACGGGTGAAAAACTGTTTTTT.

The CDR3 bases are TGTGCCAGCAGCTTCACAGGGAGGGGTTCTGTGGAAAAACTGTTTTTT. Its protein product is CASSFTGRGSVEKLFF. The V and J genes are TRBV5-6 and TRBJ1-4, with D maybe TRBD1 (6 bases). Trimming removed 2 bases from V and 8 bases from J, with 19 bases in between. The CDR3 has 16 amino acids. CDR1 and CDR2 from the germline V gene are SGHDT and YYEEEE.

The rearrangement joins TRBV5-1 to TRBJ2-6, with a tentative D call TRBD1 (5 bases). V lost 3 bases, J lost 0 bases, and 10 bases lay in between. CDR3 size: 16 residues. Germline CDR1 and CDR2: SGHRS and YFSETQ. The CDR3 bases are TGCGCCAGCAGCTCGACAGTTATCTCTGGGGCCAACGTCCTGACTTTC. It encodes CASSSTVISGANVLTF.

This clone was detected a few times. V is TRBV24-1 and J is TRBJ2-7; perhaps TRBD2 as D (6 bases). This CDR3 contains 15 residues. The germline V gene encodes CDR1 KGHDR and CDR2 SFDVKD. Trimming took 1 base from V and 3 from J, leaving 12 bases between them. CDR3 amino acids: CATSDFCPGGYEQYV. The CDR3 DNA is TGTGCCACCAGTGATTTTTGCCCCGGGGGCTACGAGCAGTACGTC.

The chain links TRBV7-2 to TRBJ2-5; TRBD2 might be the D (5 bases). Trimming pared 3 bases from V and 5 bases from J, leaving 13 bases between. The CDR3 runs 14 residues. CDR1 and CDR2 from the germline V gene are SGHTA and FQGNSA. This chain's CDR3 is CASSLAAKRETQYF. DNA for the CDR3: TGTGCCAGCAGCTTGGCAGCTAAGCGGGAGACCCAGTACTTC. The full variable domain, in which reference TRBV7-2 and TRBJ2-5 provide the parts outside the CDR3, is GAGVSQSPSNKVTEKGKDVELRCDPISGHTALYWYRQSLGQGLEFLIYFQGNSAPDKSGLPSDRFSAERTGGSVSTLTIQRTQQEDSAVYLCASSLAAKRETQYFGPGTRLLVL.

The table lists this clone with a count of one. This sequence joins TRBV7-9 and TRBJ1-1; D is possibly TRBD1 (5 bases). The CDR3 sequence is 18 residues long. Germline V gene lookup returns CDR1 SEHNR and CDR2 FQNEAQ (reference sequence). The V end was cut by 5 bases, the J end by 0 bases, with 22 bases between. The CDR3 region is CASSDPDRLKHMNTEAFF. DNA for the CDR3: TGTGCCAGCAGCGACCCCGACAGACTCAAGCATATGAACACTGAAGCTTTCTTT.

The chain carries TRBV9 and TRBJ2-5, with 11 bases aligning to TRBD2. Trimming took 0 bases from V and 2 from J; bases not matched to a gene: 9. The CDR3 covers 18 residues. Germline loops: CDR1 SGDLS, CDR2 YYNGEE. CDR3 nucleotides: TGTGCCAGCAGCGTAGGTCTAGCGGGGGGACCATCACAAGAGACCCAGTACTTC. Amino acids: CASSVGLAGGPSQETQYF.

The genes are TRBV29-1 and TRBJ1-1; D is uncertain. V dropped 7 bases and J dropped 0 bases, with 12 bases sitting between them. Germline loops: CDR1 SQVTM, CDR2 ANQGSEA. The CDR3 has 13 residues. The CDR3 is CSARSGLNTEAFF. The CDR3 DNA sequence: TGCAGCGCCCGAAGCGGATTGAACACTGAAGCTTTCTTT.

The chain employs TRBV7-8 and TRBJ2-5, with 13 bases identical to TRBD2. Germline loops: CDR1 SGHVS, CDR2 FQNEAQ. The length of the CDR3 is 14 residues. With V trimmed by 6 bases and J by 2 bases, 0 bases remained unmatched. The CDR3 nucleotides are TGTGCCAGCAGACTAGCGGGGGGGCAAGAGACCCAGTACTTC. It yields the protein CASRLAGGQETQYF.

This clone was counted once. The gene calls are TRBV10-2 and TRBJ2-7; TRBD2 aligns across 12 bases. This CDR3 has 17 amino acids. Germline CDR1 and CDR2: WSHSY and SAAADI. The trim removed 3 bases at V and 2 bases at J, leaving 8 bases unmatched. The CDR3 DNA is TGCGCCAGCAGTGATCCTAGTACTAGCGGGAGGACCTACGAGCAGTACGTC. This encodes CASSDPSTSGRTYEQYV.

In this sample, this clone turned up a few times. The rearrangement uses TRBV6-5 and TRBJ1-5, with D perhaps matching TRBD1 (6 bases). In germline, CDR1 is MNHEY, CDR2 SVGAGI. The CDR3 runs 14 residues. Between the trimmed V and J ends, which lost 6 bases and 3 bases, there was a span of 12 bases. CDR3 sequence reads: CASSARQVNQPQHF. The CDR3 DNA reads TGTGCCAGCAGCGCCCGACAGGTCAATCAGCCCCAGCATTTT.

The chain has TRBV7-2 and TRBJ1-1; unclear D gene. Germline CDR1 and CDR2: SGHTA and FQGNSA. CDR3 length equals 14 residues. The V gene lost 0 bases and the J gene lost 7 bases, with 12 bases spanning the gap. In DNA, the CDR3 is TGTGCCAGCAGCTTAGCGGCCGTGGGCCTTGAAGCTTTCTTT. Amino acids: CASSLAAVGLEAFF.